These T cell receptor beta chains were read from a single sample in a study of T cells after yellow fever vaccination. TCRdb processed the 5' RACE reads anew with MiXCR; each CDR3 protein has one entry. The repertoire includes about 370,000 distinct CDR3 sequences, 11% of them detected once, and more than 15% sits in the top ten. Material: PBMCs, obtained on the day of the first yellow fever vaccination. These receptors all stem from a man between 18 and 29 years old who received the YFV17D yellow fever vaccine. Both conserved end residues are part of each CDR3. The D gene is left open where the match is weak. Clone size is shown for a subset of rows, as once, few, many or a class of expanded clone.

D gene: NA; V gene: TRBV20-1; CDR3 length: 13; J gene: TRBJ2-7; clone size: NA; CDR3 DNA: TGCAGTGCTCCGTGGACAGATGGTAACGAGCAGTACTTC; CDR3 protein: CSAPWTDGNEQYF
D gene: NA; V gene: TRBV20-1; CDR3 length: 12; J gene: TRBJ2-1; clone size: few; CDR3 DNA: TGCAGTGCTAGTGCAGGGAACAATGAGCAGTTCTTC; CDR3 protein: CSASAGNNEQFF
D gene: TRBD1; V gene: TRBV11-2; CDR3 length: 19; J gene: TRBJ2-6; clone size: NA; CDR3 DNA: TGTGCCAGCAGCTCTCCCAAGGGGGACAGGGGCGCTGGGGCCAACGTCCTGACTTTC; CDR3 protein: CASSSPKGDRGAGANVLTF
D gene: TRBD2; V gene: TRBV5-1; CDR3 length: 15; J gene: TRBJ2-3; clone size: many; CDR3 DNA: TGCGCCAGCAGCTCGGGGACTAGCGGGGGGGATACGCAGTATTTT; CDR3 protein: CASSSGTSGGDTQYF
D gene: TRBD1; V gene: TRBV12-3/TRBV12-4; CDR3 length: 16; J gene: TRBJ2-3; clone size: many; CDR3 DNA: TGTGCCAGCAGTCAGGGGGCCGCGTTAAGCACAGATACGCAGTATTTT; CDR3 protein: CASSQGAALSTDTQYF
D gene: NA; V gene: TRBV5-4; CDR3 length: 14; J gene: TRBJ2-3; clone size: NA; CDR3 DNA: TGTGCCAGCAGCTCCACAACTAGCACAGATACGCAGTATTTT; CDR3 protein: CASSSTTSTDTQYF
D gene: NA; V gene: TRBV12-3/TRBV12-4; CDR3 length: 15; J gene: TRBJ2-5; clone size: many; CDR3 DNA: TGTGCCAGCAGTTCCCGGGTCGGGGGTCGGGAGACCCAGTACTTC; CDR3 protein: CASSSRVGGRETQYF
D gene: TRBD2; V gene: TRBV7-2; CDR3 length: 15; J gene: TRBJ2-1; clone size: many; CDR3 DNA: TGTGCCAGCAGCCAGGGACTAGCGGGGGCCAATGAGCAGTTCTTC; CDR3 protein: CASSQGLAGANEQFF
D gene: NA; V gene: TRBV5-1; CDR3 length: 13; J gene: TRBJ1-2; clone size: NA; CDR3 DNA: TGCGCCAGCAGCTTGGCCGGGAAGAATGGCTACACCTTC; CDR3 protein: CASSLAGKNGYTF
D gene: NA; V gene: TRBV6-5; CDR3 length: 18; J gene: TRBJ1-6; clone size: NA; CDR3 DNA: TGTGCCAGCAGTTACCAATCCCCAGGGAGTGGCTCTTTTTCACCCCTCCACTTT; CDR3 protein: CASSYQSPGSGSFSPLHF
D gene: NA; V gene: TRBV11-2; CDR3 length: 14; J gene: TRBJ1-1; clone size: NA; CDR3 DNA: TGTGCCAGCAGCTTTCGAGGTAGCGACACTGAAGCTTTCTTT; CDR3 protein: CASSFRGSDTEAFF
D gene: TRBD1; V gene: TRBV12-3/TRBV12-4; CDR3 length: 13; J gene: TRBJ1-2; clone size: NA; CDR3 DNA: TGTGCCAGCAGCCGGTGGGACAGCTATGGCTACACCTTC; CDR3 protein: CASSRWDSYGYTF
D gene: NA; V gene: TRBV19; CDR3 length: 16; J gene: TRBJ2-1; clone size: NA; CDR3 DNA: TGTGCCAGTAGCGCATATGAGGGGTCCTCCTACAATGAGCAGTTCTTC; CDR3 protein: CASSAYEGSSYNEQFF
D gene: TRBD1; V gene: TRBV6-1; CDR3 length: 17; J gene: TRBJ1-2; clone size: NA; CDR3 DNA: TGTGCCAGCAGCCACCTTATACGGACAGGGAGCCTCTATGGCTACACCTTC; CDR3 protein: CASSHLIRTGSLYGYTF
D gene: TRBD2; V gene: TRBV9; CDR3 length: 17; J gene: TRBJ2-3; clone size: few; CDR3 DNA: TGTGCCAGCAGCGCAAAAGGGGAGGGGACTAGCACAGATACGCAGTATTTT; CDR3 protein: CASSAKGEGTSTDTQYF
D gene: TRBD1; V gene: TRBV24-1; CDR3 length: 17; J gene: TRBJ2-1; clone size: many; CDR3 DNA: TGTGCCACCAGTGATGCACGGGACAGTCACGGCTACAATGAGCAGTTCTTC; CDR3 protein: CATSDARDSHGYNEQFF